This T cell receptor (beta chain) emerged from a study of blood T cell repertoires in COVID-19 (dated by TCRdb to about 2020). Regarding the research as a whole: Samples covering the acute and convalescent phases of COVID-19 were provided by collaborators in the United States, Italy and Spain. The prospective study material was composed of cDNA or gDNA derived from T cells, B-cell-depleted T cells, or PBMCs. The dataset comprised deeply sampled blood TCRbeta repertoires from subjects exposed to, actively infected with, or recovered from COVID-19. The samples were drawn from two sources: the first 160 participants of the ongoing ImmuneRACE study, and 950 to 1,500 subjects contributed by 6 global collaborators. Where available, HLA class I and class II types were obtained from metadata supplied by the sample provider rather than from assay-based typing. The repertoires were released in a freely available public database meant as a resource for research on the immune response to SARS-CoV-2. A de-identified subject ID, COVID-19 status, age in years and sex were almost always included in the sample metadata. Results the study describes overall, beyond this receptor: How much clinical and demographic metadata was included differed by source and by participant, and the metadata was provided uncurated.

The immunoSEQ Assay, a bias-controlled multiplex PCR, was used to amplify TCRbeta CDR3 regions from genomic DNA. As for the authors' bioinformatics: The number of nucleated cells in each sample was estimated from the amplification of reference gene primers within the assay. Sequence reads were collapsed and filtered to measure the absolute abundance of every unique TCRbeta CDR3 rearrangement. For each sample, productive Simpson clonality was calculated by taking the square root of Simpson's diversity index across productive rearrangements. Here the immuneACCESS table is served through TCRdb, limited to in-frame sequences with V and J called. Missing clones are a known gap in these copies; in checked studies unresolved V genes cover under half, and the rest lacks a known reason. V, J and clone size are taken as reported in that table, and D and trimming were inferred from the DNA itself. Within this sample are hundreds of thousands of clones, with around nine tenths of them counted one time only. The biggest ten clones account for over 6% of the sample.

Comment on this clone: Which antigen it targets is not known. Per-base quality was not reported, and no clone a single base away is much larger than it.

Participants in the prospective study were enrolled through a virtual design, were aged about 18 to 89 years, and lived in roughly 26 United States geographic areas. Cohort assignment in the prospective study relied on participant-reported clinical history from a screening survey and a study questionnaire. ImmuneRACE Cohort 3 recovered participants were defined by two consecutive negative NP/OP PCR tests, healthcare professional clearance, or symptom resolution. In the prospective study, whole blood, serum and a nasopharyngeal or oropharyngeal swab were collected from each participant by mobile phlebotomists. Additional blood draws and questionnaires over an approximately two-month period could optionally be provided by prospective study participants. Blood samples from the prospective study were shipped frozen or at room temperature prior to DNA extraction. The sample was PBMCs or T cells enriched from blood (not recorded which). The origin of this receptor is a woman aged 35 to 49 who had recovered from COVID-19.

The DNA reads as follows: TGTGCCAGCAGCTTAACTATCCTGAGCTCCTACAATGAGCAGTTCTTC. This is translated as CASSLTILSSYNEQFF. The V and J genes are TRBV7-3 and TRBJ2-1; no D segment can be confidently identified. Measured from the cysteine to the phenylalanine, the CDR3 is 16 residues long. The retained sequence is limited to the CDR3, 48 bases, with the frame set at the first base. The germline ends are 9 bases apart after V is trimmed by 0 bases and J by 0 bases. CDR1 and CDR2 (SGHTA, FQGTGA) derive from the germline V gene.